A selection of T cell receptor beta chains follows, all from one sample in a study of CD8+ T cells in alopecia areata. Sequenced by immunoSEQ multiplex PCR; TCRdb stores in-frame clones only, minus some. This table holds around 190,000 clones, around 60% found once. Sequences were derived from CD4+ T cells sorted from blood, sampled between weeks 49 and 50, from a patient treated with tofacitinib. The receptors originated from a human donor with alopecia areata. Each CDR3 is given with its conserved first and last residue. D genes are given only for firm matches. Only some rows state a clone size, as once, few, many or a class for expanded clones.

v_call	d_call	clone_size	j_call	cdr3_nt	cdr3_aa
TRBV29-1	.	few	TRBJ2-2	TGCAGCGTTTCCGGCGGTGCGAACACCGGGGAGCTGTTTTTT	CSVSGGANTGELFF
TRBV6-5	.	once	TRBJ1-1	TGTGCCAGCAGTAGTAGGATGAACACTGAAGCTTTCTTT	CASSSRMNTEAFF
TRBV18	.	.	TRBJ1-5	TGTGCCAGCTCACCAGAGTCGGCTGGCAATCAGCCCCAGCATTTT	CASSPESAGNQPQHF
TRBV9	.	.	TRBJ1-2	TGTGCCAGCAGCCCTAGCGGCCACTATGGCTACACCTTC	CASSPSGHYGYTF
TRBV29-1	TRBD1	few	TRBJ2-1	TGCAGCGCTGAGCCTCCGGGACAGGGTTCAAGCGAGCAGTTCTTC	CSAEPPGQGSSEQFF
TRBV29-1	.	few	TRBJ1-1	TGCAGCGTTGGTCGGCAGGGATCGAAGTGGTCCTGGGAAGCTTTCTTT	CSVGRQGSKWSWEAFF
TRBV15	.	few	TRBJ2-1	TGTGCCACCAGCAGATCTCCTGATTTTTTGCCGTTCTTC	CATSRSPDFLPFF
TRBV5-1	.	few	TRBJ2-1	TGCGCCAGCAGCAAGGCGGGGGCTTTCAATGAGCAGTTCTTC	CASSKAGAFNEQFF
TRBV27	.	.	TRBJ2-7	TGTGCCCTGGGTACCTACGAGCAGTACTTC	CALGTYEQYF
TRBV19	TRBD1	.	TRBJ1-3	TGTGCCAGTAGCCGGACAGGGGCTGGAAACACCATATATTTT	CASSRTGAGNTIYF
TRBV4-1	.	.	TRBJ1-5	TGCGCCAGCAGCCCGACTTCGACAGTGCAAGGGCCCCAGCATTTT	CASSPTSTVQGPQHF
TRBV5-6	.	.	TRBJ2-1	TGTGCCAGCAGCTTAGAAAATGAGCAGTTCTTC	CASSLENEQFF
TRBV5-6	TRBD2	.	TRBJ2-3	TGTGCCAGCAGCTTGGGCGGGGGTAACACAGATACGCAGTATTTT	CASSLGGGNTDTQYF
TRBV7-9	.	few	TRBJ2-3	TGTGCCAGCAGTTCGACTCCAGATACGCAGTATTTT	CASSSTPDTQYF
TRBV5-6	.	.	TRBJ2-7	TGTGCCAGCAGCTTGGGCGCAGGGTCCTACGAGCAGTACTTC	CASSLGAGSYEQYF
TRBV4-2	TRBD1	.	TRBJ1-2	TGTGCCAGCAGCCAAGGTACAGGACAGGACTATGGCTACACCTTC	CASSQGTGQDYGYTF
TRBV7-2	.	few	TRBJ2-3	TGTGCCAGCAGCTTAGCCCTGGCGGGAAGCACAGATACGCAGTATTTT	CASSLALAGSTDTQYF
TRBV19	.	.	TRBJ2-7	TGTGCCAGTAGTATCAGGGTCAGCTACGAGCAGTACTTC	CASSIRVSYEQYF
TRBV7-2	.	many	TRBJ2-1	TGTGCCAGCAGCCACCCTATGAATGAGCAGTTCTTC	CASSHPMNEQFF
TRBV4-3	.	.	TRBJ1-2	TGCGCCAGCAGCCAAGATTTCCGTTTAGGGCCCGGGGGCTACACCTTC	CASSQDFRLGPGGYTF
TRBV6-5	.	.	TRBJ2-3	TGTGCCAGCAGTTACTCCACCGAACGTGCGCAGTATTTT	CASSYSTERAQYF
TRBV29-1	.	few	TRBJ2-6	TGCAGCGTCCCTAGGGGGGGCTCTGGGGCCAACGTCCTGACTTTC	CSVPRGGSGANVLTF
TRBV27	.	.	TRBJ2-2	TGTGCCAGCAGTTTCGGCAGAAACACCGGGGAGCTGTTTTTT	CASSFGRNTGELFF
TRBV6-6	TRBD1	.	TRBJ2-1	TGTGCCAGCAGTAAACCGGGACAGGGGGCCTCCAATGAGCAGTTCTTC	CASSKPGQGASNEQFF
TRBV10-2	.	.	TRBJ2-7	TGCGCCAGCAGTGAGTTACAGGGGGGGGCGATCTCCTACGAGCAGTACTTC	CASSELQGGAISYEQYF
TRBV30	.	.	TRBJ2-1	TGTGCCTGGAATATTTTAGGGGGACACAATGAGCAGTTCTTC	CAWNILGGHNEQFF
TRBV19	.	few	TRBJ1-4	TGTGCCAGTACTTTCCCATCGGCCGAAAAACTGTTTTTT	CASTFPSAEKLFF
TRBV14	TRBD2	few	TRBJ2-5	TGTGCCAGCAGCCAAGCCAGCGGGGGTACGGAGACCCAGTACTTC	CASSQASGGTETQYF
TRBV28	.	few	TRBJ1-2	TGTGCCACCCGACATCGTAGGGGCTACACCTTC	CATRHRRGYTF
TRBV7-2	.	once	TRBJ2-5	TGTGCCAGCAGCGTCCTTGCCCCGAATGGGGAGACCCAGTACTTC	CASSVLAPNGETQYF
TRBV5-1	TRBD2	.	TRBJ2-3	TGCGCCAGCAGCTTGGACCTAGCGGGGGGTTCGGATACGCAGTATTTT	CASSLDLAGGSDTQYF
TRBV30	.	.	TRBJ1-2	TGTGCCTGGACCAACGATTATGCTAACTATGGCTACACCTTC	CAWTNDYANYGYTF
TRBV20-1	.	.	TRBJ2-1	TGCAGTGCTGGTTTTATGGGTGAGCAGTTCTTC	CSAGFMGEQFF
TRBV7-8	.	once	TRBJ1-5	TGTGCCAGCAGCTTAGATGCCAATAACAATCAGCCCCAGCATTTT	CASSLDANNNQPQHF
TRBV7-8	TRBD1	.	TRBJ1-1	TGTGCCAGCAGCCTCGGACAGGCGAACACTGAAGCTTTCTTT	CASSLGQANTEAFF
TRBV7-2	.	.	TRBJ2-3	TGTGCCAGCAGCCGAGGACAGAGCACAGATACGCAGTATTTT	CASSRGQSTDTQYF
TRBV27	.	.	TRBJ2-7	TGTGCCAGCAGTCGGGCAGGGGCGACCTCCTACGAGCAGTACTTC	CASSRAGATSYEQYF
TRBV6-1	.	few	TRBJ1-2	TGTGCCACCTCGAGGGATGGCTACACCTTC	CATSRDGYTF
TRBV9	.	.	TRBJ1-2	TGTGCCAGCAGCGTACGGGACGGGCAAGGCTACACCTTC	CASSVRDGQGYTF